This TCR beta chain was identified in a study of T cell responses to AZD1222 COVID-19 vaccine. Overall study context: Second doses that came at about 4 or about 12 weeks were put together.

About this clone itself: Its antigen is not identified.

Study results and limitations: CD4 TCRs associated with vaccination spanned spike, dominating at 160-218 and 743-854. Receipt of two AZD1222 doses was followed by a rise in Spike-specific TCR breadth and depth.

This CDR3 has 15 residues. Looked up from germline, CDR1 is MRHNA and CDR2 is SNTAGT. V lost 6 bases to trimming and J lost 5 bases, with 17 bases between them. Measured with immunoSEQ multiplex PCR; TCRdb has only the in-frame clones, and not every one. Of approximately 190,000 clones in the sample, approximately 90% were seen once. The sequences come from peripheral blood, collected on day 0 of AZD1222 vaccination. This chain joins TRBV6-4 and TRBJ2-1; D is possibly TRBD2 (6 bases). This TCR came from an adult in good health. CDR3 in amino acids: CASRRGPSADNEQFF. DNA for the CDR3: TGTGCCAGCAGACGTGGGCCTAGCGCCGACAATGAGCAGTTCTTC.